This T cell receptor (beta chain) was retrieved from a study of blood T cell repertoires in COVID-19. V gave up 6 bases and J gave up 6 bases, with 11 bases separating them. The CDR3 is 13 amino acids. Libraries were prepared by immunoSEQ multiplex PCR; TCRdb keeps only in-frame clonotypes and omits some of them. The sample contains some 70,000 clones, around 86% of which appear only once. Relative to its sample, this clone is medium-sized. Source material: peripheral blood. This receptor was obtained from a man aged 50 to 59 with active COVID-19. The V gene is TRBV12-3 or TRBV12-4, the J gene TRBJ2-2; the D gene is possibly TRBD1 (6 bases). CDR3 region: CASSQQGAGELFF. The DNA of the CDR3 is TGTGCCAGCAGCCAACAGGGCGCCGGGGAGCTGTTTTTT.